A single sample gave rise to the 7 T cell receptor beta chains below, sequenced in a study of cytomegalovirus exposure and HLA in healthy donors. PCR was performed using 60 Vbeta and 13 Jbeta primers. TCRdb's copy holds only in-frame clones and misses some; the assay was immunoSEQ multiplex PCR. The sample lists 100,000 or so clones; roughly 15% were seen once. The sequenced sample consisted of PBMCs. Receptor source: a female donor in good health and CMV-seronegative.

The V call is TRBV9, the J call TRBJ2-7, with a weak D call TRBD1 (6 bases). There are 14 residues in the CDR3. Germline V gene sequence: CDR1 SGDLS, CDR2 YYNGEE. Trimming shortened V by 0 bases and J by 2 bases, and 9 bases separated the two germline ends. The CDR3 nucleotides are TGTGCCAGCAGCGTAGGGGACAAGGCCTACGAGCAGTACTTC. This encodes CASSVGDKAYEQYF. Full variable domain (outside the CDR3, taken from reference TRBV9 and TRBJ2-7): DSGVTQTPKHLITATGQRVTLRCSPRSGDLSVYWYQQSLDQGLQFLIQYYNGEERAKGNILERFSAQQFPDLHSELNLSSLELGDSALYFCASSVGDKAYEQYFGPGTRLTVT.

V is TRBV13 and J is TRBJ1-2, with 8 bases matching TRBD1. Germline V lookup: CDR1 PRHDT, CDR2 FYEKMQ (reference sequence). CDR3 size: 15 residues. J lost 7 bases, V lost 1 base, and 8 bases had no gene match. The CDR3 reads CASSLEPQGGAGYTF. Here the CDR3 DNA reads TGTGCCAGCAGCTTAGAGCCACAGGGGGGAGCTGGCTACACCTTC.

CDR3 amino acids: CASSRQGRTDTQYF. DNA for the CDR3: TGTGCCAGTAGTAGGCAGGGTCGCACAGATACGCAGTATTTT. V is TRBV19 and J is TRBJ2-3, with a possible D match to TRBD1 (5 bases). Per the germline V gene, CDR1 is LNHDA and CDR2 is SQIVND (reference sequence). There are 14 residues in the CDR3. Trimming took 4 bases from V and 1 from J, leaving 9 bases between them.

This clone was seen a few times. The genes are TRBV7-2 and TRBJ2-1, with 8 bases lining up with TRBD2. With V trimmed by 0 bases and J by 9 bases, 7 bases remained unmatched. CDR3 size: 15 residues. Looked up from germline, CDR1 is SGHTA and CDR2 is FQGNSA. CDR3 bases: TGTGCCAGCAGCTTAGCGACGTTAGCGGGACGTGAGCAGTTCTTC. Protein: CASSLATLAGREQFF.

Only a few counts were recorded for this clone. The chain combines TRBV7-9 with TRBJ1-2, with no clear D. The CDR3 loop spans 13 amino acids. V lost 4 bases to trimming and J lost 8 bases, with 14 bases between them. The germline CDR1 and CDR2 sequences are SEHNR and FQNEAQ (reference sequence). This CDR3 reads CASSSQVPWGYTF. The CDR3 DNA reads TGTGCCAGCAGCTCTCAGGTCCCGTGGGGCTACACCTTC. The whole variable domain, remainder taken from reference TRBV7-9 and TRBJ1-2, is DTGVSQNPRHKITKRGQNVTFRCDPISEHNRLYWYRQTLGQGPEFLTYFQNEAQLEKSRLLSDRFSAERPKGSFSTLEIQRTEQGDSAMYLCASSSQVPWGYTFGSGTRLTVV.

The V and J genes are TRBV30 and TRBJ2-5; unclear D gene. Germline V gene lookup returns CDR1 GTSNPN and CDR2 SVGIG (reference sequence). Trimming removed 4 bases at V and 7 bases at J, with 10 bases between. There are 11 residues in the CDR3. DNA for the CDR3: TGTGCCTGGATCGGCCCGGGGACCCAGTACTTC. Translated, it gives CAWIGPGTQYF.

This clone was observed a handful of times. The chain combines TRBV30 with TRBJ1-2; D is possibly TRBD1 (5 bases). Trimming shortened V by 4 bases and J by 6 bases, and 18 bases separated the two germline ends. The CDR3 is 14 amino acids. Per germline, CDR1 GTSNPN and CDR2 SVGIG (reference sequence). Written as DNA, the CDR3 is TGTGCCTGGACAGGGAATCCTTCCGTGCATGGCTACACCTTC. This translates into CAWTGNPSVHGYTF.